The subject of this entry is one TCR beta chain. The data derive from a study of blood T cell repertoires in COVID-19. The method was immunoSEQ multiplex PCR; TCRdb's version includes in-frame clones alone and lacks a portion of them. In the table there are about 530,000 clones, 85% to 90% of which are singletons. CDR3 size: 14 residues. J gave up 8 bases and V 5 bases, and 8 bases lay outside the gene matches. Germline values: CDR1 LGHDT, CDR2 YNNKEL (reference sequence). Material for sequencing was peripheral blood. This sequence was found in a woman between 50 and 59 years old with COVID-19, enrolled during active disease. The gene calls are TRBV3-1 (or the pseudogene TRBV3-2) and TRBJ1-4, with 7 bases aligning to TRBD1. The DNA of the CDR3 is TGTGCCAGCAGCTCCGAGACAGGGAGAGAAAAACTGTTTTTT. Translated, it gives CASSSETGREKLFF.